This T cell receptor beta chain was found in a study of OX40 agonist ivuxolimab in advanced cancers. Regarding the research as a whole: The costimulatory receptor OX40 (CD134) was targeted by ivuxolimab, a fully human IgG2 agonistic monoclonal antibody. The paper reports the monotherapy dose-escalation portion (N = 52 patients) of the phase I ivuxolimab trial. Partial responses occurred in three dose-escalation patients: two with cutaneous melanoma and one with hepatocellular carcinoma. Patients were allowed to have had prior anti-PD-1, anti-PD-L1 or anti-CTLA-4 therapy, and around two fifths of the dose-escalation patients had been treated with checkpoint inhibitors. The purpose of peripheral TCRbeta sequencing was to test whether ivuxolimab changed TCR sequence diversity and led to clonal T-cell expansion. A male proportion of 70% to 90% and a mean age of around 60 years, ranging from roughly 23 to 79, were recorded for the dose-escalation cohort. Intravenous ivuxolimab was administered to patients every 2 weeks at six dose levels: 0.01, 0.1, 0.3, 1.5, 3 and 10 mg/kg. Of the roughly 50 dose-escalation patients, hepatocellular carcinoma was present in about 20, melanoma in around 15, renal cell carcinoma in 9 and head and neck cancer in 9. Overall study outcomes, separate from this receptor: On average, CD8+ T cells showed more expanded clones than CD4+ T cells after ivuxolimab. Clonal expansion of both CD4+ and CD8+ blood T cells was observed from baseline to week 6 at doses 0.1 to 3.0 mg/kg. In the 0.1-3.0 mg/kg groups, partial responders were among the patients with the lowest normalized peripheral clonal expansion, particularly in CD8+ T cells. The antigen specificity of the clonally expanded peripheral T cells was not determined. Low levels of normalized T-cell clonal expansion were also seen in some patients who did not respond.

For sequencing of the TCRbeta CDR3 region, genomic DNA was extracted from the sorted cells. The immunoSEQ Assay was used to sequence the TCRbeta CDR3 regions. TCRdb holds this immuneACCESS table with in-frame rearrangements only. Some clones are missing; in checked studies, unresolved V genes explain under half, and the rest has no known cause. The table for this sample lists about 69,000 clones; more than 85% of them were counted only once. Together, the top ten hold approximately 0.3% of the sample. Of note for this clone: There is no known antigen for this receptor. No much larger clone is present one base from it, and per-base qualities are unavailable.

V lost 3 bases and J lost 15 bases; the stretch between them is 25 bases long. As encoded in the germline V gene, CDR1 is SGHRS while CDR2 is YFSETQ. Taken from cysteine to phenylalanine, the CDR3 has 15 residues. The read is trimmed to its CDR3 DNA, 45 bases read in frame from base 1. Patients with a history of autoimmune disease or receiving systemic immunosuppression were excluded from the trial. Peripheral blood for TCR sequencing was drawn from every dose cohort at baseline, at cycle 4 day 1 and at cycle 7 day 1. The samples were drawn from a first-in-human, open-label, multicenter phase I dose-escalation trial of ivuxolimab. The trial enrolled adults with locally advanced or metastatic head and neck squamous cell, hepatocellular, melanoma or renal cell carcinoma. Before TCR sequencing, CD4+ T cells and CD8+ T cells from peripheral blood were sorted into separate populations.

The clonotype was recovered from an adult with an advanced solid tumor such as melanoma, head and neck, liver or kidney cancer. The chain joins TRBV5-1 to TRBJ2-1, with an unclear D gene assignment. The sample in question was CD4+ or CD8+ T cells sorted from blood, obtained in a trial of the OX40 agonist ivuxolimab. The bases are TGCGCCAGCAGCTCAAATACTGACTGGCGCGAGACTGGGTTCTTC. Translation gives CASSSNTDWRETGFF.